Shown below are 14 T cell receptor beta chains from a single sample sequenced in a study of T cells in Graves' hyperthyroidism and ophthalmopathy. TCR beta CDR3 sequences were amplified from RNA transcripts. The HTBI primer set served for first-round RT-PCR of the TCR CDR3. TCRdb redid the calling of the multiplex PCR reads with MiXCR, one entry per CDR3 protein. Here the sample spans a few hundred thousand distinct CDR3 sequences, roughly 50% being singletons. Sequencing was done on a sample of peripheral blood or thyroid tissue (not recorded which). These receptors were obtained from a woman between 18 and 30 years old with Graves' hyperthyroidism.

This chain uses TRBV29-1 with TRBJ1-3; TRBD1 is a possible D gene (5 bases). CDR1 and CDR2 from the germline V gene are SQVTM and ANQGSEA. This CDR3 region has 10 residues. V was clipped by 3 bases and J by 8 bases, with 5 bases between them. CDR3 coding DNA: TGCAGCGTTGAGGGGGACACCATATATTTT. Residues: CSVEGDTIYF.

This clonotype has more than one count but fewer than ten. The rearrangement uses TRBV7-6 and TRBJ2-2; the match to TRBD2 covers 12 bases. Per germline, CDR1 SGHVS and CDR2 FNYEAQ. The CDR3 extends over 14 amino acids. V lost 6 bases and J lost 5; bases outside the gene matches: 1. In nucleotides, the CDR3 is TGTGCCAGCAGGACTAGCGGGAGTACCGGGGAGCTGTTTTTT. As protein: CASRTSGSTGELFF. The full variable domain, with the rest looked up from reference TRBV7-6 and TRBJ2-2, is GAGVSQSPRYKVTKRGQDVALRCDPISGHVSLYWYRQALGQGPEFLTYFNYEAQQDKSGLPNDRFSAERPEGSISTLTIQRTEQRDSAMYRCASRTSGSTGELFFGEGSRLTVL.

This clonotype counts as medium-sized. The CDR3 spells CASSTHQDQPQHF. CDR3 sequence (DNA): TGTGCCAGCAGCACTCATCAAGATCAGCCCCAGCATTTT. The rearrangement uses TRBV7-2 and TRBJ1-5; the D is unclear. The length of the CDR3 is 13 residues. V lost 5 bases, J lost 5 bases, and 10 bases lay in between. Germline loops: CDR1 SGHTA, CDR2 FQGNSA.

V and J are TRBV7-2 and TRBJ1-6, with 7 bases aligning to TRBD1. The length of the CDR3 is 16 residues. Germline V gives CDR1 SGHTA, CDR2 FQGNSA. With V trimmed by 5 bases and J by 16 bases, 20 bases remained unmatched. CDR3 DNA: TGTGCCAGCAGCCAAGAAGGTTCAAGTGGGACAGCCCCGCTCCACTTT. Its protein is CASSQEGSSGTAPLHF.

In this sample, this clonotype turned up a few times. The V call is TRBV7-9, the J call TRBJ2-3, with 9 bases lining up with TRBD1. The CDR3 spans 15 residues. CDR1 SEHNR and CDR2 FQNEAQ come from the germline V gene (reference sequence). V lost 6 bases, J lost 4 bases, and 8 bases stayed unmatched. The CDR3 reads CASSEATGGADTQYF. The DNA of the CDR3 is TGTGCCAGCAGTGAAGCAACAGGGGGCGCAGATACGCAGTATTTT.

This clonotype appeared once. The chain has TRBV2 and TRBJ2-7; the D gene is possibly TRBD1 (6 bases). CDR1 is SNHLY, CDR2 FYNNEI, per germline. V lost 4 bases to trimming and J lost 3 bases, with 19 bases between them. This CDR3 has 16 residues. CDR3 protein: CASSAVSGVGFYEQYF. The CDR3 region has the DNA TGTGCCAGCAGTGCTGTCTCAGGGGTAGGATTCTACGAGCAGTACTTC.

This clonotype has ten or more counts. This rearrangement joins TRBV29-1 to TRBJ1-1, with a weak D call TRBD1 (5 bases). This CDR3 region has 14 residues. Trimming took off 6 bases at V and 4 bases at J, with 18 bases between the two ends. From germline, CDR1 is SQVTM and CDR2 ANQGSEA. The CDR3 loop reads CSVVGRGPGTEAFF. The CDR3 DNA sequence: TGCAGCGTGGTTGGAAGGGGTCCGGGCACTGAAGCTTTCTTT.

The chain is built from TRBV6-6 and TRBJ1-5; maybe TRBD1 (5 bases). Germline V lookup: CDR1 MNHNY, CDR2 SVGAGI (reference sequence). V was cut by 5 bases and J by 4 bases, with 9 bases left in between. The CDR3 covers 13 residues. The CDR3 DNA sequence: TGTGCCAGCAGTGCCAGGGTTAATCAGCCCCAGCATTTT. This encodes CASSARVNQPQHF.

This clonotype has at least ten counts. This chain links TRBV7-2 with TRBJ2-7, with D uncertain. This CDR3 comprises 11 residues. Looked up from germline, CDR1 is SGHTA and CDR2 is FQGNSA. V shed 8 bases and J shed 2 bases, with 7 bases lying between them. CDR3 protein: CASPEPYEQYF. The CDR3 DNA follows: TGTGCCAGCCCCGAGCCCTACGAGCAGTACTTC.

About this clonotype itself: The germline gene is not matched at one end of the junction; a read error may be the cause. The rearrangement joins TRBV5-1 to TRBJ2-5, with a possible D match to TRBD2 (5 bases). The CDR3 sequence is 17 residues long. Germline CDR1 SGHRS, CDR2 YFSETQ. This CDR3 is CASSLATPAGIQETQYF. The CDR3 region has the DNA TGTGCCAGCAGCTTGGCGACGCCCGCGGGTATCCAAGAGACCCAGTACTTC. Complete variable domain (other parts from reference TRBV5-1 and TRBJ2-5): KAGVTQTPRYLIKTRGQQVTLSCSPISGHRSVSWYQQTPGQGLQFLFEYFSETQRNKGNFPGRFSGRQFSNSRSEMNVSTLELGDSALYLCASSLATPAGIQETQYFGPGTRLLVL.

CDR3 in amino acids: CASSPGQVSEAFF. In DNA form, the CDR3 reads TGTGCCAGCAGCCCCGGACAGGTCTCTGAAGCTTTCTTT. This chain joins TRBV7-2 and TRBJ1-1; TRBD1 aligns across 7 bases. The CDR3 length is 13 residues. After removal of 5 bases from V and 6 bases from J, the junction contained 6 bases not matched to a gene. CDR1 SGHTA and CDR2 FQGNSA come from the germline V gene.

At least ten counts were recorded for this clonotype. This chain links TRBV2 with TRBJ2-7; no definite D call. The CDR3 totals 12 residues. CDR1 and CDR2 (germline): SNHLY, FYNNEI. Trimming removed 6 bases from V and 3 bases from J, with 9 bases in between. The CDR3 loop is CASSDDGYEQYF. The CDR3 region has the DNA TGTGCCAGCAGCGACGACGGCTACGAGCAGTACTTC. Based on the CDR3 plus reference TRBV2 and TRBJ2-7, the full variable domain is EPEVTQTPSHQVTQMGQEVILRCVPISNHLYFYWYRQILGQKVEFLVSFYNNEISEKSEIFDDQFSVERPDGSNFTLKIRSTKLEDSAMYFCASSDDGYEQYFGPGTRLTVT.

This clonotype has only a few counts. The chain links TRBV7-2 to TRBJ2-2, with D unclear. CDR1 is SGHTA and CDR2 is FQGNSA in the germline V gene. V lost 5 bases to trimming and J lost 1 base, with 11 bases between them. The CDR3 spans 15 residues. This CDR3 is CASSPMAKNTGELFF. CDR3 DNA: TGTGCCAGCAGCCCGATGGCAAAGAACACCGGGGAGCTGTTTTTT.

This chain joins TRBV2 and TRBJ1-6; TRBD1 matches at 7 bases. The CDR3 loop spans 15 amino acids. The ends lost 6 bases at V and 7 bases at J; junction bases unmatched: 9. The germline CDR1 and CDR2 sequences are SNHLY and FYNNEI. The CDR3 loop reads CASSETGIVNSPLHF. DNA for the CDR3: TGTGCCAGCAGCGAGACAGGGATCGTGAATTCACCCCTCCACTTT.